This entry lists 19 T cell receptor beta chains sequenced from one sample in a study of cytomegalovirus exposure and HLA in healthy donors. This PCR relied on a set of 60 Vbeta primers and 13 Jbeta primers. Sequencing was performed with immunoSEQ multiplex PCR; in TCRdb, only in-frame clones are kept and a portion is missing. The sample comprises some 150,000 clones, approximately 80% of which are singletons, and under 5.5% rests with the top ten. Sequencing used PBMCs. The receptor set was obtained from a woman between 50 and 59 years old in good health and CMV-seronegative.

This clone was observed a few times. The CDR3 reads CASSLAPFLSNQPQHF. CDR3 sequence (DNA): TGTGCCAGCAGCTTGGCCCCCTTTCTGAGCAATCAGCCCCAGCATTTT. This chain uses TRBV5-6 with TRBJ1-5; D uncertain. Germline CDR1 is SGHDT and CDR2 is YYEEEE. Between the trimmed V and J ends, which lost 0 bases and 1 base, there was a span of 11 bases. The CDR3 is made up of 16 amino acids.

This chain uses TRBV5-1 with TRBJ2-1; TRBD2 is a possible D gene (7 bases). The V end lost 4 bases, the J end lost 3 bases, and 17 bases lay between the germline ends. This CDR3 contains 16 residues. Germline V gives CDR1 SGHRS, CDR2 YFSETQ. In DNA form, the CDR3 reads TGCGCCAGCAGCCCCAAGGGGCGGGGGCTCTACAATGAGCAGTTCTTC. Amino acid sequence: CASSPKGRGLYNEQFF.

This chain links TRBV5-1 with TRBJ1-2, with D perhaps matching TRBD1 (6 bases). With 4 bases removed from V and 4 bases from J, the gap between germline ends came to 17 bases. Germline V lookup: CDR1 SGHRS, CDR2 YFSETQ. The CDR3 is made up of 15 amino acids. The CDR3 loop is CASSPAGALSYGYTF. As DNA, the CDR3 is TGCGCCAGCAGCCCAGCAGGGGCACTGTCCTATGGCTACACCTTC.

The rearrangement uses TRBV9 and TRBJ2-1; TRBD2 matches at 11 bases. Germline-derived CDR1 and CDR2 are SGDLS and YYNGEE. This CDR3 spans 18 amino acids. The ends lost 2 bases at V and 8 bases at J; junction bases unmatched: 15. CDR3 sequence: CASSVAWRGSGGAHEQFF. DNA for the CDR3: TGTGCCAGCAGCGTCGCTTGGCGAGGTAGCGGGGGGGCACATGAGCAGTTCTTC.

V and J are TRBV18 and TRBJ2-1; D remains ambiguous. V shed 3 bases and J shed 6 bases, with 18 bases lying between them. CDR1 is KGHSH, CDR2 LQKENI, per germline. The CDR3 totals 16 residues. The CDR3 nucleotides read TGTGCCAGCTCACCTTTACTTCGAGACTCACTCAATGAGCAGTTCTTC. Translation: CASSPLLRDSLNEQFF.

This clone was counted once. The chain is built from TRBV5-1 and TRBJ2-5; D perhaps matches TRBD2 (5 bases). The V end lost 2 bases, the J end lost 5 bases, and 13 bases lay between the germline ends. Germline loops: CDR1 SGHRS, CDR2 YFSETQ. The CDR3 is 14 amino acids. This CDR3 is CASSFLDSGETQYF. The CDR3, as DNA: TGCGCCAGCAGCTTCCTGGACTCGGGGGAGACCCAGTACTTC.

Only one count was recorded for this clone. The chain joins TRBV7-9 to TRBJ2-2; tentatively, D is TRBD2 (6 bases). The CDR3 spans 15 residues. From germline, CDR1 is SEHNR and CDR2 FQNEAQ (reference sequence). The V end was cut by 6 bases, the J end by 1 base, with 12 bases between. CDR3 bases: TGTGCCAGCAGTCGCCTAGCGAAGAACACCGGGGAGCTGTTTTTT. Amino acid sequence: CASSRLAKNTGELFF. The full variable domain, with the rest looked up from reference TRBV7-9 and TRBJ2-2, is DTGVSQNPRHKITKRGQNVTFRCDPISEHNRLYWYRQTLGQGPEFLTYFQNEAQLEKSRLLSDRFSAERPKGSFSTLEIQRTEQGDSAMYLCASSRLAKNTGELFFGEGSRLTVL.

The chain has TRBV4-3 and TRBJ1-2; TRBD1 matches 9 bases. The CDR3 length is 18 residues. The V and J ends lost 0 bases and 0 bases, in that order; junction bases with no gene match: 8. Germline loops: CDR1 LGHNA, CDR2 YSLEER. In nucleotides, the CDR3 is TGCGCCAGCAGCCAAGATCTTGGCGGGACAGGGACTAACTATGGCTACACCTTC. Amino acid sequence: CASSQDLGGTGTNYGYTF.

This clone was counted between two and nine times. The chain has TRBV4-2 and TRBJ2-5, with 10 bases lining up with TRBD2. The J segment lost 1 base and the V segment lost 0 bases, leaving 2 bases of the junction unmatched. This CDR3 is 16 amino acids long. From germline, CDR1 is LGHNA and CDR2 YNFKEQ. CDR3 amino acids: CASSQEWTSGQETQYF. The DNA for the CDR3 is TGTGCCAGCAGCCAAGAGTGGACTAGCGGCCAAGAGACCCAGTACTTC.

J is TRBJ1-5 and V is TRBV10-3; a weak D match, TRBD1 (6 bases). Germline V gene lookup returns CDR1 ENHRY and CDR2 SYGVKD. The CDR3 covers 12 residues. Trimming took 7 bases from V and 3 from J, leaving 7 bases between them. The CDR3 region is CAIKGDNQPQHF. The CDR3 region has the DNA TGTGCCATCAAGGGGGACAATCAGCCCCAGCATTTT.

This chain links TRBV29-1 with TRBJ2-3, with TRBD2 matching over 10 bases. Losses at the gene ends were 5 bases for V and 6 bases for J; bases not matched to a gene: 5. The CDR3 sequence is 13 residues long. Germline CDR1 reads SQVTM; CDR2 reads ANQGSEA. DNA of the CDR3: TGCAGCGTTTTAGCGGGGGGTAGCGATACGCAGTATTTT. Translation gives CSVLAGGSDTQYF.

This clone was observed once. The CDR3 loop is CASSSRPGGTQFF. CDR3 nucleotide sequence: TGTGCCAGCAGCTCACGCCCTGGGGGCACGCAGTTCTTC. The V gene is TRBV7-9, the J gene TRBJ2-1; a possible D gene is TRBD1 (6 bases). The CDR3 contains 13 residues. The germline gives CDR1 SEHNR, CDR2 FQNEAQ (reference sequence). Trimming took off 4 bases at V and 12 bases at J, with 16 bases between the two ends.

The chain carries TRBV6-5 and TRBJ1-6; TRBD1 matches at 7 bases. The CDR3 loop spans 15 amino acids. The J segment lost 10 bases and the V segment lost 0 bases, leaving 6 bases of the junction unmatched. CDR1 is MNHEY and CDR2 is SVGAGI in the germline V gene. The CDR3: CASSYSTGRHSPLHF. For the CDR3, the DNA is TGTGCCAGCAGTTACTCGACAGGGCGGCACTCACCCCTCCACTTT.

V gene TRBV11-2 combines with J gene TRBJ1-6, with D unclear. Per germline, CDR1 SGHAT and CDR2 FQNNGV. The V and J ends lost 0 bases and 13 bases respectively, with 7 bases between them. The CDR3 totals 12 residues. CDR3 sequence (DNA): TGTGCCAGCAGCTTAGAAGGCGGGCCCCTCCACTTT. Its translation is CASSLEGGPLHF. Based on the CDR3 plus reference TRBV11-2 and TRBJ1-6, the full variable domain is EAGVAQSPRYKIIEKRQSVAFWCNPISGHATLYWYQQILGQGPKLLIQFQNNGVVDDSQLPKDRFSAERLKGVDSTLKIQPAKLEDSAVYLCASSLEGGPLHFGNGTRLTVT.

V and J are TRBV30 and TRBJ1-6; TRBD1 matches 8 bases. The CDR3 is 15 residues long. Looked up from germline, CDR1 is GTSNPN and CDR2 is SVGIG (reference sequence). The trim removed 1 base at V and 9 bases at J, leaving 8 bases unmatched. The CDR3, as DNA: TGTGCCTGGAGTGGTACAGGGGGAATTAGTTCACCCCTCCACTTT. Protein product: CAWSGTGGISSPLHF.

The chain links TRBV7-6 to TRBJ2-2; TRBD2 aligns across 9 bases. With V trimmed by 5 bases and J by 8 bases, 12 bases remained unmatched. The CDR3 consists of 16 residues. Germline V lookup: CDR1 SGHVS, CDR2 FNYEAQ. CDR3 loop: CASSHSSGGPSGELFF. CDR3 nucleotide sequence: TGTGCCAGCAGCCACTCAAGCGGGGGGCCCTCGGGGGAGCTGTTTTTT.

A note on this clone: The junction and the germline gene differ at one end; a read error may be behind it. The genes are TRBV2 and TRBJ1-1; no clear D gene. Germline V gene lookup returns CDR1 SNHLY and CDR2 FYNNEI. The CDR3 consists of 12 residues. For the CDR3, the DNA is TGTGCCGGCAGTGAGAACAGCTATAAGGCTTTCTTT. This gives the protein CAGSENSYKAFF.

Notes on this clone: One end of the junction fails to match germline, which may point to a read error. This rearrangement joins TRBV7-7 to TRBJ2-3, with TRBD2 matching 10 bases. Germline V CDR1 and CDR2: SSHAT, FNYEAQ (reference sequence). The CDR3 spans 16 residues. The CDR3 region is CASSLGLAGGTDTQYF. CDR3 DNA: TGTGCTAGCAGCTTAGGTCTAGCGGGGGGCACAGATACGCAGTATTTT.

This clone was counted only a few times. The chain employs TRBV6-1 and TRBJ2-2, with 7 bases lining up with TRBD1. V dropped 4 bases and J dropped 13; count of bases not matched to a gene: 9. Germline-derived CDR1 and CDR2 are MNHNS and SASEGT. CDR3 length: 13 residues. The CDR3 is CASSVGTVGLLFF. The CDR3 DNA sequence: TGTGCCAGCAGTGTCGGGACAGTAGGTTTGCTGTTTTTT.